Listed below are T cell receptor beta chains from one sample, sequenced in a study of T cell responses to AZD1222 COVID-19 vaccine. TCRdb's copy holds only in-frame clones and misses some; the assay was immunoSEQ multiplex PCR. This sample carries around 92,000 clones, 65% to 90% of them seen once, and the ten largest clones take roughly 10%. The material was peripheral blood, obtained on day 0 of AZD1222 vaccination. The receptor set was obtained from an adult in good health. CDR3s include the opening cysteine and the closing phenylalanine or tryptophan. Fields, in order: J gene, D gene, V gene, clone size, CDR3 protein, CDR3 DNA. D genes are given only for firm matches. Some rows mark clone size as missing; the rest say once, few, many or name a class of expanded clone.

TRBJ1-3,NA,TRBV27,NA,CASSTGWPSGNTIYF,TGTGCCAGCAGTACAGGTTGGCCCTCTGGAAACACCATATATTTT
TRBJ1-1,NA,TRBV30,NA,CALREGLSNTEAFF,TGTGCCTTACGGGAGGGACTGTCGAACACTGAAGCTTTCTTT
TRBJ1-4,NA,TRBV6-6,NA,CASSYSKGANEKLFF,TGTGCCAGCAGTTACTCGAAGGGAGCTAATGAAAAACTGTTTTTT
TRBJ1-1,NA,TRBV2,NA,CASTQRVSNTEAFF,TGTGCCAGCACCCAGAGGGTTTCGAACACTGAAGCTTTCTTT
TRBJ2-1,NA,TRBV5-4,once,CASSLVRGVGYNEQFF,TGTGCCAGCAGCTTGGTCCGGGGAGTGGGCTACAATGAGCAGTTCTTC
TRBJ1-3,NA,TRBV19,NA,CASSIDRGFSGNTIYF,TGTGCCAGTAGTATAGATCGAGGCTTCTCTGGAAACACCATATATTTT
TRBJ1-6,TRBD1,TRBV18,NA,CASSRRDSNSPLHF,TGTGCCAGCTCACGACGGGACAGCAATTCACCCCTCCACTTT
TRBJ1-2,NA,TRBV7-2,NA,CASSLMGGGSGLHGYTF,TGTGCCAGCAGCCTGATGGGCGGGGGGAGCGGATTGCATGGCTACACCTTC
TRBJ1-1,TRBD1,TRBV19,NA,CATQGQGGLRTEAFF,TGTGCCACTCAGGGTCAGGGGGGATTGAGGACTGAAGCTTTCTTT
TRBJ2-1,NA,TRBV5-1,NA,CASSLDWGNEQFF,TGCGCCAGCAGCTTGGACTGGGGGAATGAGCAGTTCTTC
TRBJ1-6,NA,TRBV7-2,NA,CASSSQSSYNSPLHF,TGTGCCAGCAGCTCGCAGAGCTCCTATAATTCACCCCTCCACTTT
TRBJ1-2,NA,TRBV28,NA,CASRLPGLGYTF,TGTGCCAGCAGACTCCCGGGACTGGGCTACACCTTC
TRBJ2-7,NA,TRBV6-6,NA,CASSLRGAEQYF,TGTGCCAGCAGTTTAAGAGGAGCCGAGCAGTACTTC
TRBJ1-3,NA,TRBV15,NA,CATKQGDLSSGNTIYF,TGTGCCACCAAACAGGGAGACCTTAGCTCTGGAAACACCATATATTTT
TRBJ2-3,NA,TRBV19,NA,CASNSFESTDTQYF,TGTGCCAGTAACTCGTTTGAGAGCACAGATACGCAGTATTTT
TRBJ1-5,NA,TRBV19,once,CASSIWNQPQHF,TGTGCCAGTAGTATTTGGAATCAGCCCCAGCATTTT
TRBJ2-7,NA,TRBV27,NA,CASSFSADYEQYF,TGTGCCAGCAGTTTTTCCGCTGATTACGAGCAGTACTTC
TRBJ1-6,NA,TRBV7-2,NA,CASSRVLPNSPLHF,TGTGCCAGCAGCCGGGTTCTACCAAATTCACCCCTCCACTTT
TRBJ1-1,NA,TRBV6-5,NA,CASILDGAEAFF,TGTGCCAGCATTTTAGATGGGGCTGAAGCTTTCTTT
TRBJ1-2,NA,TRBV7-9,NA,CASSSDVSEDGYTF,TGTGCCAGCAGTTCGGACGTGTCAGAGGATGGCTACACCTTC
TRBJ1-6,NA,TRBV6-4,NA,CAYTREASRHNYNSPLHF,TGTGCCTATACCAGGGAGGCCTCACGCCACAACTATAATTCACCCCTCCACTTT
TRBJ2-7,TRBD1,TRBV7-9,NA,CASSYPTGSNEQYF,TGTGCCAGCAGCTACCCGACAGGGTCCAACGAGCAGTACTTC
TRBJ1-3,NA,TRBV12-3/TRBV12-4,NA,CASSTPVGNTIYF,TGTGCCAGCAGTACCCCAGTAGGAAACACCATATATTTT
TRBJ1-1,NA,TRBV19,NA,CASTSQGNTEAFF,TGTGCCAGCACATCACAGGGGAACACTGAAGCTTTCTTT
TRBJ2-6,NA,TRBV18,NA,CASSPQGSSGANVLTF,TGTGCCAGCTCACCACAGGGTTCATCTGGGGCCAACGTCCTGACTTTC
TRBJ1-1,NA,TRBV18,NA,CASSPFAGQNTEAFF,TGTGCCAGCTCACCGTTTGCGGGACAAAACACTGAAGCTTTCTTT
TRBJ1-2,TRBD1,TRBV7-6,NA,CASSFGTANYGYTF,TGTGCCAGCAGCTTCGGGACAGCCAACTATGGCTACACCTTC
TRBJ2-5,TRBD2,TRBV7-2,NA,CASRTSGSQETQYF,TGTGCCAGCAGGACTAGCGGATCCCAAGAGACCCAGTACTTC
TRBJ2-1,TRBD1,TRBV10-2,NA,CASSRQGAHEQFF,TGCGCCAGCAGCAGACAGGGGGCACATGAGCAGTTCTTC